This is a list of T cell receptor beta chains from one sample in a study of CD8+ T cells in alopecia areata. The data were produced by immunoSEQ multiplex PCR, yet TCRdb's version contains in-frame clones alone and is incomplete. The sample shows under 350,000 clones, 58% of them seen only once. This specimen was CD4+ T cells sorted from blood, taken at week 24, from a patient treated with tofacitinib. The receptor set was obtained from a human donor with alopecia areata. The CDR3 runs from the conserved cysteine through the conserved F or W. Each record gives: V gene, J gene, D gene, clone size, CDR3 DNA, CDR3 protein. The D gene is left open where the match is weak. Clone size is shown for a subset of rows, as once, few, many or a class of expanded clone.

v_gene: TRBV2; j_gene: TRBJ2-2; d_gene: NA; abundance: NA; CDR3nt: TGTGCCAGCAGGAGATGGGAGCTGTTTTTT; CDR3aa: CASRRWELFF
v_gene: TRBV28; j_gene: TRBJ1-2; d_gene: NA; abundance: NA; CDR3nt: TGTGCCGTCTGGGACACGACCCTCTATGGCTACACCTTC; CDR3aa: CAVWDTTLYGYTF
v_gene: TRBV13; j_gene: TRBJ2-3; d_gene: NA; abundance: many; CDR3nt: TGTGCCAGCAGCTTAGGGACTAGGAGCACAGATACGCAGTATTTT; CDR3aa: CASSLGTRSTDTQYF
v_gene: TRBV20-1; j_gene: TRBJ2-5; d_gene: TRBD1; abundance: NA; CDR3nt: TGCAGTGCAGGGGGCCAGGAGACCCAGTACTTC; CDR3aa: CSAGGQETQYF
v_gene: TRBV5-1; j_gene: TRBJ2-5; d_gene: NA; abundance: NA; CDR3nt: TGCGCCAGCAGCTTCCCAGGGACGGAGACCCAGTACTTC; CDR3aa: CASSFPGTETQYF
v_gene: TRBV27; j_gene: TRBJ2-7; d_gene: NA; abundance: NA; CDR3nt: TGTGCCAGCAGCCCACTTCAGGTCAACGAGCAGTACTTC; CDR3aa: CASSPLQVNEQYF
v_gene: TRBV30; j_gene: TRBJ1-2; d_gene: NA; abundance: NA; CDR3nt: TGTGCCTGGAGTGTCGGCAGTTCAAACTATGGCTACACCTTC; CDR3aa: CAWSVGSSNYGYTF
v_gene: TRBV2; j_gene: TRBJ2-2; d_gene: NA; abundance: few; CDR3nt: TGTGCCAGCGATGGGGGCAGAAACACCGGGGAGCTGTTTTTT; CDR3aa: CASDGGRNTGELFF
v_gene: TRBV2; j_gene: TRBJ2-2; d_gene: NA; abundance: many; CDR3nt: TGTGCCAGTAGGAGGACAGATACGGGCGGGGAGCTGTTTTTT; CDR3aa: CASRRTDTGGELFF
v_gene: TRBV9; j_gene: TRBJ1-6; d_gene: TRBD1; abundance: NA; CDR3nt: TGTGCCAGCAGCGTCCGGACAGGGCCCGATTCACCCCTCCACTTT; CDR3aa: CASSVRTGPDSPLHF
v_gene: TRBV4-1; j_gene: TRBJ1-1; d_gene: TRBD1; abundance: NA; CDR3nt: TGCGCCAGCAGCCCGGACAGGTTCTCTGAAGCTTTCTTT; CDR3aa: CASSPDRFSEAFF
v_gene: TRBV27; j_gene: TRBJ2-1; d_gene: TRBD1; abundance: NA; CDR3nt: TGTGCCAGCAGTTTTTGGGGACAGGGAGGTAACTACAATGAGCAGTTCTTC; CDR3aa: CASSFWGQGGNYNEQFF
v_gene: TRBV5-6; j_gene: TRBJ2-5; d_gene: NA; abundance: NA; CDR3nt: TGTGCCAGCAGCTTCAGATCCGGGCCCCACGGTGGAGAGACCCAGTACTTC; CDR3aa: CASSFRSGPHGGETQYF
v_gene: TRBV5-1; j_gene: TRBJ1-2; d_gene: NA; abundance: NA; CDR3nt: TGCGCCAGCAGCAAAGGGGCGATCAGGTCCTTTGGCTACACCTTC; CDR3aa: CASSKGAIRSFGYTF
v_gene: TRBV7-3; j_gene: TRBJ1-2; d_gene: NA; abundance: NA; CDR3nt: TGTGCCAGCAGCTTAACTGGACTGAGAGATGGCTACACCTTC; CDR3aa: CASSLTGLRDGYTF
v_gene: TRBV11-2; j_gene: TRBJ2-3; d_gene: TRBD1; abundance: NA; CDR3nt: TGTGCCAGCAGCTTTCTGACAGGGGGAGCAGATACGCAGTATTTT; CDR3aa: CASSFLTGGADTQYF
v_gene: TRBV7-2; j_gene: TRBJ2-5; d_gene: NA; abundance: NA; CDR3nt: TGTGCCAGCAGCTTAGCAGGGCGCGGGGAAGAGACCCAGTACTTC; CDR3aa: CASSLAGRGEETQYF
v_gene: TRBV30; j_gene: TRBJ2-6; d_gene: NA; abundance: NA; CDR3nt: TGTGCCTGGAGTGTAAGTCGGCCCTCTGGGGCCAACGTCCTGACTTTC; CDR3aa: CAWSVSRPSGANVLTF
v_gene: TRBV15; j_gene: TRBJ1-4; d_gene: TRBD1; abundance: NA; CDR3nt: TGTGCCACCAGCACTGGACAGGCCTTTGGAGAAAAACTGTTTTTT; CDR3aa: CATSTGQAFGEKLFF
v_gene: TRBV5-4; j_gene: TRBJ1-5; d_gene: TRBD1; abundance: NA; CDR3nt: TGTGCCAGCAGCCCAAGACAGGGAGGAGGGCCAAATCAGCCCCAGCATTTT; CDR3aa: CASSPRQGGGPNQPQHF
v_gene: TRBV6-6; j_gene: TRBJ1-2; d_gene: NA; abundance: NA; CDR3nt: TGTGCCAGCAGTAACCGACAGGAATCAGGCTATGGCTACACCTTC; CDR3aa: CASSNRQESGYGYTF
v_gene: TRBV29-1; j_gene: TRBJ1-1; d_gene: TRBD1; abundance: few; CDR3nt: TGCAGCGTTCCGGGACAGGTGAACACTGAAGCTTTCTTT; CDR3aa: CSVPGQVNTEAFF
v_gene: TRBV5-1; j_gene: TRBJ2-7; d_gene: TRBD1; abundance: NA; CDR3nt: TGCGCCAGCAGCTTCCAGACAGGGCGGGCGGAGCAGTACTTC; CDR3aa: CASSFQTGRAEQYF
v_gene: TRBV29-1; j_gene: TRBJ2-3; d_gene: NA; abundance: few; CDR3nt: TGCAGCGGTGGGCAGGGGCAAGATACGCAGTATTTT; CDR3aa: CSGGQGQDTQYF
v_gene: TRBV29-1; j_gene: TRBJ1-2; d_gene: NA; abundance: NA; CDR3nt: TGCAGCGTTGAGGTTATAGGGGGGTCGTATGGCTACACCTTC; CDR3aa: CSVEVIGGSYGYTF
v_gene: TRBV29-1; j_gene: TRBJ2-7; d_gene: NA; abundance: few; CDR3nt: TGCAGCGTAGCCGGGACGCCCTACGAGCAGTACTTC; CDR3aa: CSVAGTPYEQYF
v_gene: TRBV11-2; j_gene: TRBJ1-6; d_gene: NA; abundance: NA; CDR3nt: TGTGCCAGCAGCCCTAGTGGCGGGGCGCGGTCACCCCTCCACTTT; CDR3aa: CASSPSGGARSPLHF
v_gene: TRBV30; j_gene: TRBJ1-4; d_gene: NA; abundance: NA; CDR3nt: TGTGCCTCCAGACAGAATGAAAAACTGTTTTTT; CDR3aa: CASRQNEKLFF
v_gene: TRBV5-1; j_gene: TRBJ2-5; d_gene: TRBD2; abundance: NA; CDR3nt: TGCGCCAGCAGCCCGGGACTACCCCAAGAGACCCAGTACTTC; CDR3aa: CASSPGLPQETQYF
v_gene: TRBV6-6; j_gene: TRBJ2-5; d_gene: NA; abundance: NA; CDR3nt: TGTGCCAGCAGTTACGGAACAGGAGACGAGACCCAGTACTTC; CDR3aa: CASSYGTGDETQYF
v_gene: TRBV29-1; j_gene: TRBJ2-3; d_gene: TRBD1; abundance: few; CDR3nt: TGCAGCGTCAGGGGGCCTAGCACAGATACGCAGTATTTT; CDR3aa: CSVRGPSTDTQYF
v_gene: TRBV28; j_gene: TRBJ2-7; d_gene: NA; abundance: NA; CDR3nt: TGTGCCAGCAGTTTGGGGGGAGTCTACGAGCAGTACTTC; CDR3aa: CASSLGGVYEQYF
v_gene: TRBV14; j_gene: TRBJ2-5; d_gene: NA; abundance: NA; CDR3nt: TGTGCCAGCAGCTCAATGTGGCGGGGTCGAGAGACCCAGTACTTC; CDR3aa: CASSSMWRGRETQYF
v_gene: TRBV30; j_gene: TRBJ1-5; d_gene: TRBD1; abundance: NA; CDR3nt: TGTGCCTGGAGTGTACAGGGGGCTGGCAATCAGCCCCAGCATTTT; CDR3aa: CAWSVQGAGNQPQHF
v_gene: TRBV5-1; j_gene: TRBJ2-5; d_gene: NA; abundance: NA; CDR3nt: TGCGCCAGCAGCCAACTAGCAACGCCAGAGACCCAGTACTTC; CDR3aa: CASSQLATPETQYF
v_gene: TRBV7-9; j_gene: TRBJ2-1; d_gene: NA; abundance: NA; CDR3nt: TGTGCCAGCAGCTTGGGACACACCGAAGGTGAGCAGTTCTTC; CDR3aa: CASSLGHTEGEQFF
v_gene: TRBV14; j_gene: TRBJ2-1; d_gene: NA; abundance: few; CDR3nt: TGTGCCAGCAGCCTCCTCAGCGGGCAGGGAGGACAGTTCTTC; CDR3aa: CASSLLSGQGGQFF
v_gene: TRBV4-3; j_gene: TRBJ2-7; d_gene: NA; abundance: once; CDR3nt: TGCGCCAGCAGCCAAGAGGTGGCGGGAAATAACGAGCAGTACTTC; CDR3aa: CASSQEVAGNNEQYF
v_gene: TRBV30; j_gene: TRBJ1-2; d_gene: TRBD1; abundance: NA; CDR3nt: TGTGCCTGGAGTGCCGCGATTCGGGACAGGGAGCCCGCTAACTATGGCTACACCTTC; CDR3aa: CAWSAAIRDREPANYGYTF
v_gene: TRBV2; j_gene: TRBJ1-5; d_gene: TRBD1; abundance: NA; CDR3nt: TGTGCCAGCAGCCATGGGACAGGGTGGCATTTT; CDR3aa: CASSHGTGWHF
v_gene: TRBV28; j_gene: TRBJ2-2; d_gene: NA; abundance: few; CDR3nt: TGTGCCATCCTGGCGCCAGGAAACACCGGGGAGCTGTTTTTT; CDR3aa: CAILAPGNTGELFF
v_gene: TRBV30; j_gene: TRBJ1-1; d_gene: NA; abundance: once; CDR3nt: TGTGCCTCCAGGATTCTTAACAGTATATGGGCTGAAGCTTTCTTT; CDR3aa: CASRILNSIWAEAFF